This T cell receptor beta chain was sequenced in a study of spatial heterogeneity in lung cancer. Whole-study context: Alpha-chain sequences were detected in numbers that were consistently lower than beta-chain sequences. Mean representation of each unique TCR and UMI combination in the raw reads exceeded 8.5 occurrences.

Time point meaning: sample taken at primary tumor resection. No cells were sorted before sequencing. The whole RNA sequenced was extracted from tumor, nontumor lung or frozen PBMC. Every TCR cDNA molecule bore a unique molecular identifier. Each CDR3 protein gets one entry after TCRdb re-called the 5' RACE reads with MiXCR. Of 9,500 to 11,000 distinct CDR3 sequences in the sample, approximately 24% were seen once. Findings of the study overall: More often at tumor resection than at routine follow-up, ubiquitous expanded tumor TCRs were detected in the blood.

The ends were cut back, 5 bases at V and 1 base at J, with 5 bases in the middle. The CDR3 spans 12 residues. A note on this clonotype: The antigen is not known.

The source material was PBMCs, sampled at surgery. The J gene is TRBJ1-1, the V gene TRBV12-3 or TRBV12-4; D remains unclear. This sequence was found in a female donor with early-stage non-small cell lung cancer. CDR3 protein: CASSLGNTEAFF. CDR3 nucleotide sequence: TGTGCCAGCAGTCTAGGGAACACTGAAGCTTTCTTT.